One and the same sample provided the 19 T cell receptor beta chains below, sequenced in a study of T-cell memory formation after mild COVID-19. TCRdb passed the 5' RACE reads through MiXCR, listing each CDR3 protein once. The table records hundreds of thousands of distinct CDR3 sequences, 20% to 25% of them present only once. Material for sequencing was PBMCs or a T cell subset sorted from them (not recorded which). The source is an adult woman who had mild COVID-19 (a few samples of this study predate the infection). Cell type and time point are not known.

There are a few counts of this clonotype. The rearrangement links TRBV20-1 to TRBJ2-3; no clear D gene. The germline gives CDR1 DFQATT, CDR2 SNEGSKA (reference sequence). This CDR3 comprises 12 residues. V was trimmed by 3 bases and J by 0 bases, leaving 4 bases between them. The CDR3 loop is CSASKSTDTQYF. The DNA for the CDR3 is TGCAGTGCTAGCAAAAGCACAGATACGCAGTATTTT.

This clonotype was seen repeatedly, ten times or more. The genes are TRBV5-1 and TRBJ2-7; D not certain. Trimming removed 0 bases at V and 2 bases at J, with 12 bases between. The CDR3 sequence is 15 residues long. The germline CDR1 and CDR2 sequences are SGHRS and YFSETQ. The CDR3 protein is CASSLDFGNTYEQYF. The CDR3 nucleotides read TGCGCCAGCAGCTTGGACTTCGGAAATACCTACGAGCAGTACTTC.

Written as DNA, the CDR3 is TGCGCCAGCAGCCGGACCCGTATATTGAACACTGAAGCTTTCTTT. Its translation: CASSRTRILNTEAFF. This chain links TRBV5-1 with TRBJ1-1, with D unclear. V was clipped by 4 bases and J by 0 bases, with 13 bases between them. This CDR3 has 15 amino acids. Germline CDR1 SGHRS, CDR2 YFSETQ.

The rearrangement joins TRBV6-2 or TRBV6-3 to TRBJ1-4; the match to TRBD1 covers 7 bases. The CDR3 contains 14 residues. Germline assignment: CDR1 MNHEY and CDR2 SVGEGT. With 4 bases clipped from V and 8 bases from J, the junction kept 7 bases outside the gene matches. The CDR3 sequence is CASSSGQEREKLFF. DNA of the CDR3: TGTGCCAGCAGTTCCGGACAGGAGAGGGAAAAACTGTTTTTT.

The V call is TRBV12-3 or TRBV12-4, the J call TRBJ2-1; D may match TRBD1 or TRBD2 (5 bases each). The CDR3 has 14 residues. V shed 7 bases and J shed 5 bases, with 15 bases lying between them. The chain's CDR3 is CASTSVGVNNEQFF. The CDR3 nucleotides read TGTGCCAGCACTAGTGTGGGGGTTAACAATGAGCAGTTCTTC.

This clonotype appeared many times. The CDR3 nucleotides are TGTGCCAGCTCACCCGGGACAGGGGGCAATCAGCCCCAGCATTTT. Translation gives CASSPGTGGNQPQHF. The rearrangement joins TRBV18 to TRBJ1-5; 10 nucleotides match TRBD1. Per the germline V gene, CDR1 is KGHSH and CDR2 is LQKENI. Losses at the gene ends were 3 bases for V and 2 bases for J; bases not matched to a gene: 1. The CDR3 loop spans 15 amino acids.

This clonotype was counted between two and nine times. This CDR3 reads CSANSPWRNQPQHF. CDR3 coding DNA: TGCAGTGCTAATTCCCCGTGGAGGAATCAGCCCCAGCATTTT. The chain has TRBV20-1 and TRBJ1-5, with no clear D. The CDR3 has 14 residues. Trimming pared 4 bases from V and 4 bases from J, leaving 14 bases between. CDR1 is DFQATT, CDR2 SNEGSKA, per germline (reference sequence).

The chain has TRBV12-2 and TRBJ2-3; the D segment call TRBD2 is taken from the table without a DNA check. TRBV12-2 has pseudogene status. The CDR3 is 17 residues long. The chain's CDR3 is CASRLALSGLHTDTQYF. The DNA for the CDR3 is TGTGCAAGTCGCTTAGCGCTTTCGGGACTTCACACAGATACGCAGTATTTT.

J is TRBJ2-6 and V is TRBV7-9; D is uncertain. The CDR3 extends over 16 amino acids. Trimming took off 4 bases at V and 2 bases at J, with 12 bases between the two ends. Germline assignment: CDR1 SEHNR and CDR2 FQNEAQ (reference sequence). The chain's CDR3 is CASSSFEDPGANVLTF. The CDR3 DNA is TGTGCCAGCAGCTCCTTCGAGGACCCTGGGGCCAACGTCCTGACTTTC.

This clonotype has a handful of counts. The CDR3 DNA reads as TGTGCCAGCTCACCAAACAGGGGAATGGGCACCGGGGAGCTGTTTTTT. Amino acid sequence: CASSPNRGMGTGELFF. The chain employs TRBV18 and TRBJ2-2; 7 bases are shared with TRBD1. The CDR3 sequence is 16 residues long. The germline V gene encodes CDR1 KGHSH and CDR2 LQKENI. J lost 4 bases, V lost 2 bases, and 7 bases had no gene match.

This chain uses TRBV11-2 with TRBJ2-1; 9 nucleotides agree with TRBD2. V shed 7 bases, J shed 7 bases, and the junction held 14 bases outside the gene matches. This CDR3 has 16 residues. The germline CDR1 and CDR2 sequences are SGHAT and FQNNGV. The CDR3 nucleotides are TGTGCCAGCACCCCCGGACTAGCGTCTGGAGTGAATGAGCAGTTCTTC. The encoded protein is CASTPGLASGVNEQFF.

The gene calls are TRBV29-1 and TRBJ1-1; possibly TRBD1 for D (6 bases). V was trimmed by 5 bases and J by 4 bases, leaving 17 bases between them. The CDR3 extends over 14 amino acids. Germline V gives CDR1 SQVTM, CDR2 ANQGSEA. The CDR3 loop is CSVQGSLVGTEAFF. As DNA, the CDR3 is TGCAGCGTTCAGGGGTCCCTAGTGGGCACTGAAGCTTTCTTT. Drawing the rest from reference TRBV29-1 and TRBJ1-1, the complete variable domain is SAVISQKPSRDICQRGTSLTIQCQVDSQVTMMFWYRQQPGQSLTLIATANQGSEATYESGFVIDKFPISRPNLTFSTLTVSNMSPEDSSIYLCSVQGSLVGTEAFFGQGTRLTVV.

The chain combines TRBV15 with TRBJ2-2, with TRBD2 as a possible D gene (5 bases). This CDR3 is built from 15 residues. Looked up from germline, CDR1 is LNHNV and CDR2 is YYDKDF (reference sequence). Trimming took off 0 bases at V and 5 bases at J, with 10 bases between the two ends. CDR3 nucleotide sequence: TGTGCCACCAGCAGAGAAGGCCCGGGAACCGGGGAGCTGTTTTTT. This translates into CATSREGPGTGELFF. Filled out from reference TRBV15 and TRBJ2-2, the complete variable domain reads DAMVIQNPRYQVTQFGKPVTLSCSQTLNHNVMYWYQQKSSQAPKLLFHYYDKDFNNEADTPDNFQSRRPNTSFCFLDIRSPGLGDTAMYLCATSREGPGTGELFFGEGSRLTVL.

This chain connects TRBV9 to TRBJ2-5; tentative D call: TRBD2 (5 bases). The CDR3 loop spans 15 amino acids. Germline loops: CDR1 SGDLS, CDR2 YYNGEE. Trimming stripped 0 bases from V and 1 base from J, with 10 bases between. The CDR3 DNA sequence: TGTGCCAGCAGCGTAGTCGGAGGCAGCCAAGAGACCCAGTACTTC. It encodes CASSVVGGSQETQYF.

The chain recombines TRBV16 with TRBJ2-7; the D call may be TRBD1 or TRBD2 (5 bases each). This CDR3 has 15 residues. Trimming shortened V by 4 bases and J by 2 bases, and 15 bases separated the two germline ends. Germline V CDR1 and CDR2: KGHSY, FQNENV. The CDR3 nucleotides read TGTGCCAGCAGCCCCCGGGGACCGGGGCCCTACGAGCAGTACTTC. This codes for CASSPRGPGPYEQYF.

This clonotype was seen more than once but under ten times. V is TRBV29-1 and J is TRBJ1-2; D not resolved. The V and J ends lost 5 bases and 0 bases respectively, with 4 bases between them. The CDR3 sequence is 11 residues long. Per the germline V gene, CDR1 is SQVTM and CDR2 is ANQGSEA. The CDR3 region is CSVLANYGYTF. The CDR3, as DNA: TGCAGCGTTCTGGCTAACTATGGCTACACCTTC.

This clonotype came up many times. The junction and the germline gene differ at one end; a read error may be behind it. J is TRBJ1-1 and V is TRBV5-1; a weak D match, TRBD1 (6 bases). There are 18 residues in the CDR3. Germline values: CDR1 SGHRS, CDR2 YFSETQ. CDR3 sequence: CASSLRVGVRGSNSEAFF. CDR3 sequence (DNA): TGCGCCAGCAGCTTACGGGTGGGGGTCAGGGGCTCGAACTCTGAAGCTTTCTTT.

The J gene is TRBJ2-3, the V gene TRBV29-1, with 8 bases identical to TRBD2. V was pared by 0 bases and J by 2 bases, with 10 bases of the junction left unmatched. The germline CDR1 and CDR2 sequences are SQVTM and ANQGSEA. The CDR3 consists of 17 residues. The CDR3 DNA reads TGCAGCGTTGAAGATCTTGCGGCGGGAGGACCCACAGATACGCAGTATTTT. Its protein is CSVEDLAAGGPTDTQYF.

This clonotype was seen a handful of times. CDR3 sequence: CASSPRDFRTEAFF. CDR3 DNA: TGTGCCAGCAGCCCTAGGGACTTCCGCACTGAAGCTTTCTTT. This rearrangement joins TRBV12-3 or TRBV12-4 to TRBJ1-1, with a possible D match to TRBD1 (5 bases). Trimming removed 6 bases from V and 4 bases from J, with 15 bases in between. The CDR3 contains 14 residues.